The 22 T cell receptor beta chains reported below all come from one sample, sequenced in a study of CD8+ T cells in alopecia areata. Extracted from the samples, RNA was reverse transcribed into cDNA to serve as the sequencing template. Sequenced by immunoSEQ multiplex PCR; TCRdb stores in-frame clones only, minus some. The data hold under 65,000 clones, with around 47% observed a single time. Sequences were obtained from NKG2D-low CD8+ T cells sorted from blood. The receptors shown here come from a human donor with alopecia areata.

The CDR3 region is CASSQDWAGVRNQPQHF. CDR3 bases: TGCGCCAGCAGCCAAGATTGGGCAGGGGTTCGCAATCAGCCCCAGCATTTT. V is TRBV4-1 and J is TRBJ1-5; possibly TRBD1 for D (6 bases). From germline, CDR1 is MGHRA and CDR2 YSYEKL. This CDR3 comprises 17 residues. Between the trimmed V and J ends, which lost 0 bases and 2 bases, there was a span of 14 bases.

This clone occurred a few times. The gene calls are TRBV15 and TRBJ2-5; perhaps TRBD2 as D (5 bases). CDR1 is LNHNV and CDR2 is YYDKDF in the germline V gene (reference sequence). CDR3 length: 15 residues. V was trimmed by 1 base and J by 4 bases, leaving 13 bases between them. CDR3 nucleotide sequence: TGTGCCACCAGCAGAGTGGTAGGAGAGGGAGAGACCCAGTACTTC. It encodes CATSRVVGEGETQYF.

The J gene is TRBJ1-5, the V gene TRBV29-1, with D hard to call. CDR1 SQVTM and CDR2 ANQGSEA come from the germline V gene. The CDR3 is made up of 14 amino acids. V was cut by 4 bases and J by 3 bases, with 13 bases left in between. This CDR3 reads CSVGSANFNQPQHF. The CDR3 DNA reads as TGCAGCGTTGGGTCGGCTAACTTCAATCAGCCCCAGCATTTT.

The J gene is TRBJ1-5, the V gene TRBV5-6; 8 bases match TRBD1. After removal of 4 bases from V and 6 bases from J, the junction contained 3 bases not matched to a gene. This CDR3 has 13 amino acids. Germline V gene data show CDR1 as SGHDT and CDR2 as YYEEEE. The CDR3 DNA sequence: TGTGCCAGCAGCCGGACAGGGAGTCAGCCCCAGCATTTT. Translating it yields CASSRTGSQPQHF.

There are a few counts of this clone. V and J are TRBV10-3 and TRBJ1-1; no definite D call. Germline V gives CDR1 ENHRY, CDR2 SYGVKD. The V end lost 6 bases, the J end lost 1 base, and 6 bases lay between the germline ends. This CDR3 contains 12 residues. CDR3 in amino acids: CAISGWNTEAFF. The CDR3 DNA is TGTGCCATCAGCGGATGGAACACTGAAGCTTTCTTT.

This clone turned up a few times. The chain recombines TRBV9 with TRBJ2-7; D may be TRBD2 (5 bases). CDR1 and CDR2 (germline): SGDLS, YYNGEE. The CDR3 runs to 13 residues. V was clipped by 3 bases and J by 2 bases, with 9 bases between them. The CDR3 loop reads CASSEDGTYEQYF. CDR3 sequence (DNA): TGTGCCAGCAGCGAAGACGGGACCTACGAGCAGTACTTC. The whole variable domain, filled in from reference TRBV9 and TRBJ2-7, reads DSGVTQTPKHLITATGQRVTLRCSPRSGDLSVYWYQQSLDQGLQFLIQYYNGEERAKGNILERFSAQQFPDLHSELNLSSLELGDSALYFCASSEDGTYEQYFGPGTRLTVT.

The rearrangement joins TRBV2 to TRBJ1-5; D not resolved. Germline CDR1 is SNHLY and CDR2 is FYNNEI. The CDR3 is 14 residues long. Trimming took 5 bases from V and 6 from J, leaving 14 bases between them. The CDR3 bases are TGTGCCAGCAGTACCCGGGGTCTGAGTCAGCCCCAGCATTTT. Protein sequence: CASSTRGLSQPQHF. Full variable domain (outside the CDR3, taken from reference TRBV2 and TRBJ1-5): EPEVTQTPSHQVTQMGQEVILRCVPISNHLYFYWYRQILGQKVEFLVSFYNNEISEKSEIFDDQFSVERPDGSNFTLKIRSTKLEDSAMYFCASSTRGLSQPQHFGDGTRLSIL.

The chain combines TRBV6-4 with TRBJ2-1; D unclear. V lost 4 bases and J 5 bases, leaving 9 bases between the germline ends. The CDR3 extends over 13 amino acids. Per the germline V gene, CDR1 is MRHNA and CDR2 is SNTAGT. The DNA for the CDR3 is TGTGCCAGCAGTGCCTCCCCAAACAATGAGCAGTTCTTC. Translating gives CASSASPNNEQFF.

J is TRBJ2-3 and V is TRBV9; 14 nucleotides line up with TRBD2. V lost 3 bases and J lost 2; bases outside the gene matches: 5. This CDR3 spans 17 amino acids. Per germline, CDR1 SGDLS and CDR2 YYNGEE. The CDR3 reads CASSDQTSGGATDTQYF. CDR3 in DNA: TGTGCCAGCAGCGACCAGACTAGCGGGGGGGCCACAGATACGCAGTATTTT.

To note about this clone: The sample contains more than one DNA sequence encoding this CDR3. The rearrangement links TRBV7-9 to TRBJ2-5, with D hard to call. There are 11 residues in the CDR3. V gave up 3 bases and J gave up 5 bases, with 4 bases separating them. Germline CDR1 reads SEHNR; CDR2 reads FQNEAQ (reference sequence). The CDR3 DNA sequence: TGTGCCAGCAGCTTCCGGGAGACCCAGTACTTC. Residues: CASSFRETQYF.

Only a few counts were recorded for this clone. The rearrangement links TRBV29-1 to TRBJ2-1, with D perhaps matching TRBD2 (6 bases). Between the trimmed V and J ends, which lost 6 bases and 2 bases, there was a span of 14 bases. Germline V gene sequence: CDR1 SQVTM, CDR2 ANQGSEA. This CDR3 has 14 amino acids. The CDR3 here is CSVRLDSTYNEQFF. The DNA for the CDR3 is TGCAGCGTCAGACTAGACAGTACCTACAATGAGCAGTTCTTC.

This chain uses TRBV27 with TRBJ2-7; tentatively, D is TRBD2 (6 bases). This CDR3 is 15 amino acids long. Looked up from germline, CDR1 is MNHEY and CDR2 is SMNVEV (reference sequence). Trimming removed 4 bases from V and 0 bases from J, with 13 bases in between. The CDR3 nucleotides are TGTGCCAGCAGTTCCCGGGACTCCTACTCCTACGAGCAGTACTTC. Amino acid sequence: CASSSRDSYSYEQYF.

The gene calls are TRBV29-1 and TRBJ2-7; 10 bases map to TRBD2. CDR3 length equals 14 residues. The ends lost 7 bases at V and 4 bases at J; junction bases unmatched: 10. The germline gives CDR1 SQVTM, CDR2 ANQGSEA. Here the CDR3 DNA reads TGCAGCGGCGCTAGCGGGGGCCCCGATTACGAGCAGTACTTC. This encodes CSGASGGPDYEQYF.

This clone has more than one count but fewer than ten. This chain connects TRBV4-1 to TRBJ1-1, with D possibly TRBD1 on 6 matching bases. Germline CDR1 MGHRA, CDR2 YSYEKL. This CDR3 has 15 residues. The V and J ends lost 0 bases and 4 bases respectively, with 12 bases between them. The CDR3 reads CASSQDKGGGTEAFF. As DNA, the CDR3 is TGCGCCAGCAGCCAAGATAAAGGGGGAGGCACTGAAGCTTTCTTT.

V gene TRBV29-1 combines with J gene TRBJ2-1, with TRBD1 matching over 8 bases. There are 16 residues in the CDR3. Germline lookup yields CDR1 SQVTM and CDR2 ANQGSEA. V trimming: 7 bases; J trimming: 6 bases; junction bases outside the gene matches: 17. The CDR3 nucleotides are TGCAGCGCCGTTGGGGGACAGGCCATAATAACCAATGAGCAGTTCTTC. Residues: CSAVGGQAIITNEQFF.

The chain joins TRBV7-2 to TRBJ2-5; 7 bases align to TRBD2. This CDR3 has 18 amino acids. The germline V gene encodes CDR1 SGHTA and CDR2 FQGNSA. With 5 bases clipped from V and 5 bases from J, the junction kept 20 bases outside the gene matches. The CDR3 DNA reads as TGTGCCAGCAGCCCCGAGCTAGCGGAGGCCTTGGTCGACGAGACCCAGTACTTC. Translated, it gives CASSPELAEALVDETQYF.

In its sample, this clone was seen a few times. This chain uses TRBV14 with TRBJ2-2; D perhaps matches TRBD2 (6 bases). V shed 5 bases and J shed 5 bases, with 12 bases lying between them. The CDR3 runs to 14 residues. Germline V CDR1 and CDR2: SGHDN, FVKESK. CDR3 residues: CASSELAHTGELFF. The CDR3 DNA is TGTGCCAGCAGCGAACTAGCACATACCGGGGAGCTGTTTTTT.

In this sample, this clone turned up a few times. The chain links TRBV5-1 to TRBJ1-4, with D uncertain. Germline CDR1 and CDR2: SGHRS and YFSETQ. Trimming pared 1 base from V and 8 bases from J, leaving 9 bases between. The CDR3 sequence is 13 residues long. The CDR3 DNA sequence: TGCGCCAGCAGCTTGATGTCGGGGGAAAAACTGTTTTTT. This gives the protein CASSLMSGEKLFF.

V and J are TRBV30 and TRBJ2-1; the D gene could be TRBD1 or TRBD2 (5 bases each). Trimming removed 1 base at V and 10 bases at J, with 20 bases between. The germline V gene encodes CDR1 GTSNPN and CDR2 SVGIG (reference sequence). The CDR3 totals 15 residues. CDR3 amino acids: CAWSAGPPIGREQFF. The DNA of the CDR3 is TGTGCCTGGAGTGCGGGACCGCCTATCGGGCGGGAGCAGTTCTTC.

The V and J genes are TRBV6-5 and TRBJ1-1; 7 bases map to TRBD1. From germline, CDR1 is MNHEY and CDR2 SVGAGI. Trimming at V came to 4 bases and at J to 2 bases, leaving 10 bases not matched to a gene. The CDR3 is made up of 16 amino acids. CDR3 nucleotide sequence: TGTGCCAGCAGTTTAGCGTTTCAGGGGGGCAACACTGAAGCTTTCTTT. As protein: CASSLAFQGGNTEAFF.

The rearrangement uses TRBV13 and TRBJ1-1, with D perhaps matching TRBD1 (6 bases). CDR1 is PRHDT, CDR2 FYEKMQ, per germline (reference sequence). CDR3 length: 12 amino acids. V lost 6 bases, J lost 4 bases, and 9 bases lay in between. For the CDR3, the DNA is TGTGCCAGCAGTCACAGGGTCACTGAAGCTTTCTTT. Protein: CASSHRVTEAFF.

V is TRBV5-4 and J is TRBJ2-1; 9 bases are shared with TRBD1. J lost 13 bases, V lost 4 bases, and 6 bases had no gene match. CDR3 length: 12 residues. Germline V gene lookup returns CDR1 SGHNT and CDR2 YYREEE (reference sequence). CDR3: CASSPGTGNQFF. Written as DNA, the CDR3 is TGTGCCAGCAGCCCAGGGACAGGGAATCAGTTCTTC.